This record concerns one TCR beta chain sequence. The sample comes from a study of T cells in Graves' hyperthyroidism and ophthalmopathy. CDR1 is DFQATT and CDR2 is SNEGSKA in the germline V gene (reference sequence). V lost 5 bases, J lost 2 bases, and 2 bases stayed unmatched. The CDR3 runs to 12 residues. RNA transcripts gave rise to amplified TCR beta CDR3 regions. The TCR CDR3 first-round RT-PCR relied on the HTBI primer set. A single record per CDR3 protein comes from TCRdb applying MiXCR to the multiplex PCR reads. The table lists 490,000 or so distinct CDR3 sequences, about 20% of them singletons.

V is TRBV20-1 and J is TRBJ2-7, with 8 bases lining up with TRBD1. This clonotype was sampled from a woman in her sixties or seventies with Graves' ophthalmopathy. Sample: blood. The CDR3 loop is CSAGQGTYEQYF. The CDR3 bases are TGCAGTGCTGGACAGGGAACCTACGAGCAGTACTTC.